This entry lists 31 T cell receptor beta chains sequenced from one sample in a study of cytomegalovirus exposure and HLA in healthy donors. Primers for the PCR totalled 60 Vbeta and 13 Jbeta. Sequencing was performed with immunoSEQ multiplex PCR; in TCRdb, only in-frame clones are kept and a portion is missing. Its listing shows approximately 60,000 clones. Sequenced input: PBMCs. Receptor source: a man aged 25-45 years in good health and CMV-seropositive.

This chain uses TRBV4-1 with TRBJ2-7; 7 positions match TRBD2. Germline CDR1 is MGHRA and CDR2 is YSYEKL. V trimming: 1 base; J trimming: 4 bases; junction bases outside the gene matches: 13. This CDR3 region has 17 residues. The CDR3 sequence: CASSQALRRGFEYEQYF. CDR3 DNA sequence: TGCGCCAGCAGCCAAGCCCTTCGGCGGGGGTTTGAATACGAGCAGTACTTC.

The rearrangement uses TRBV18 and TRBJ2-3; no firm D call. Trimming shortened V by 3 bases and J by 2 bases, and 15 bases separated the two germline ends. Looked up from germline, CDR1 is KGHSH and CDR2 is LQKENI. This CDR3 region has 16 residues. In DNA form, the CDR3 reads TGTGCCAGCTCACCTTACCGTGGTACAGCCACAGATACGCAGTATTTT. Its translation is CASSPYRGTATDTQYF. The full variable domain, completed using reference TRBV18 and TRBJ2-3, is NAGVMQNPRHLVRRRGQEARLRCSPMKGHSHVYWYRQLPEEGLKFMVYLQKENIIDESGMPKERFSAEFPKEGPSILRIQQVVRGDSAAYFCASSPYRGTATDTQYFGPGTRLTVL.

The V and J genes are TRBV9 and TRBJ1-1; tentative D call: TRBD1 (6 bases). CDR3 length: 14 residues. With 6 bases removed from V and 2 bases from J, the gap between germline ends came to 14 bases. CDR1 is SGDLS, CDR2 YYNGEE, per germline. In DNA form, the CDR3 reads TGTGCCAGCACTTTAGGGGGGGACAACACTGAAGCTTTCTTT. Its translation: CASTLGGDNTEAFF. Supplemented by reference TRBV9 and TRBJ1-1, the full variable domain reads DSGVTQTPKHLITATGQRVTLRCSPRSGDLSVYWYQQSLDQGLQFLIQYYNGEERAKGNILERFSAQQFPDLHSELNLSSLELGDSALYFCASTLGGDNTEAFFGQGTRLTVV.

The CDR3 nucleotides read TGCGCCAGCAGTCAACAACGGTACAGGGGACCCTACGAGCAGTACTTC. Protein: CASSQQRYRGPYEQYF. This chain uses TRBV23-1 with TRBJ2-7; 7 nucleotides align to TRBD1. TRBV23-1 is an ORF, and what it does is uncertain. This CDR3 region has 16 residues. Unmatched junction bases numbered 9, after V lost 2 bases and J lost 2 bases.

V gene TRBV6-1 combines with J gene TRBJ2-3, with 8 bases fitting TRBD1. Germline loops: CDR1 MNHNS, CDR2 SASEGT. Trimming at V came to 6 bases and at J to 0 bases, leaving 5 bases not matched to a gene. The CDR3 contains 15 residues. In DNA form, the CDR3 reads TGTGCCAGCAGGAACAGGGGGATAAGCACAGATACGCAGTATTTT. It yields the protein CASRNRGISTDTQYF.

V and J are TRBV9 and TRBJ1-2; 8 bases match TRBD1. Germline lookup yields CDR1 SGDLS and CDR2 YYNGEE. V shed 4 bases and J 6 bases; nucleotides not matched to a gene: 14. The CDR3 length is 16 residues. For the CDR3, the DNA is TGTGCCAGCAGCCTGACCGGGACAGGCCCAGAGGATGGCTACACCTTC. Its protein is CASSLTGTGPEDGYTF.

This chain connects TRBV19 to TRBJ2-1; 8 bases map to TRBD2. With 3 bases clipped from V and 4 bases from J, the junction kept 8 bases outside the gene matches. This CDR3 comprises 16 residues. Germline CDR1 and CDR2: LNHDA and SQIVND (reference sequence). The CDR3 coding sequence is TGTGCCAGTAGTATCCGTCTAGCGGGCCGATACAATGAGCAGTTCTTC. The encoded protein is CASSIRLAGRYNEQFF.

The chain carries TRBV4-1 and TRBJ2-3; a weak D match, TRBD1 (6 bases). The V gene lost 3 bases and the J gene lost 0 bases, with 7 bases spanning the gap. The CDR3 length is 14 residues. In germline, CDR1 is MGHRA, CDR2 YSYEKL. CDR3 protein: CASSQGASTDTQYF. In DNA, the CDR3 is TGCGCCAGCAGCCAGGGGGCTAGCACAGATACGCAGTATTTT.

The CDR3 nucleotides are TGTGCCAGCAGCTTATTACAGCGGGAGGTATTGGGGAACTACAATGAGCAGTTCTTC. Protein sequence: CASSLLQREVLGNYNEQFF. The chain employs TRBV7-6 and TRBJ2-1; TRBD2 aligns across 9 bases. The CDR3 is made up of 19 amino acids. Germline V lookup: CDR1 SGHVS, CDR2 FNYEAQ. V lost 2 bases, J lost 3 bases, and 14 bases stayed unmatched.

The V and J genes are TRBV19 and TRBJ1-5, with a weak D call TRBD1 (5 bases). This CDR3 is 12 amino acids long. The V end was cut by 8 bases, the J end by 6 bases, with 11 bases between. Germline V gene lookup returns CDR1 LNHDA and CDR2 SQIVND (reference sequence). CDR3 DNA sequence: TGTGCCAGTGCCCAGGGCCGTCAGCCCCAGCATTTT. Translated, it gives CASAQGRQPQHF.

V and J are TRBV9 and TRBJ2-6; D possibly corresponds to TRBD2 (6 bases). Trimming pared 4 bases from V and 3 bases from J, leaving 11 bases between. The CDR3 has 15 residues. Germline CDR1 reads SGDLS; CDR2 reads YYNGEE. The CDR3 region is CASSPSGGGANVLTF. The CDR3 region has the DNA TGTGCCAGCAGCCCCTCCGGGGGTGGGGCCAACGTCCTGACTTTC.

The V gene is TRBV4-2, the J gene TRBJ2-7, with TRBD1 as a possible D gene (7 bases). CDR1 and CDR2 from the germline V gene are LGHNA and YNFKEQ. The CDR3 is made up of 16 amino acids. Trimming cost V 0 bases and J 1 base, with 13 bases left between them. CDR3 protein: CASSQDQGGRSYEQYF. The CDR3 coding sequence is TGTGCCAGCAGCCAAGATCAGGGGGGTCGGTCCTACGAGCAGTACTTC.

This chain links TRBV5-8 with TRBJ2-2; perhaps TRBD2 as D (5 bases). The CDR3 has 17 amino acids. Germline-derived CDR1 and CDR2 are SGHTS and YDEGEE. V lost 1 base and J lost 5, with 18 bases in between. The CDR3 loop is CASSLNLMFRGTGELFF. In nucleotides, the CDR3 is TGTGCCAGCAGCTTGAACCTTATGTTTAGAGGGACCGGGGAGCTGTTTTTT.

The V call is TRBV30, the J call TRBJ2-1; 11 bases are shared with TRBD2. The CDR3 is made up of 16 amino acids. Germline CDR1 GTSNPN, CDR2 SVGIG (reference sequence). J gave up 6 bases and V 1 base, and 8 bases lay outside the gene matches. Here the CDR3 DNA reads TGTGCCTGGAGTGCCAAGGGACTAGCGGTCTTCAATGAGCAGTTCTTC. The encoded protein is CAWSAKGLAVFNEQFF.

V and J are TRBV7-2 and TRBJ2-7; 9 bases agree with TRBD2. Germline V gene sequence: CDR1 SGHTA, CDR2 FQGNSA. After removal of 5 bases from V and 0 bases from J, the junction contained 11 bases not matched to a gene. The CDR3 spans 17 residues. CDR3 region: CASSVKEEAGGSYEQYF. CDR3 DNA: TGTGCCAGCAGCGTAAAGGAGGAAGCGGGGGGCTCCTACGAGCAGTACTTC.

V is TRBV11-2 and J is TRBJ2-7; 8 bases match TRBD1. V lost 5 bases and J lost 1; bases outside the gene matches: 10. Germline V gene data show CDR1 as SGHAT and CDR2 as FQNNGV. The CDR3 consists of 16 residues. CDR3 region: CASSRTGLGQSYEQYF. DNA of the CDR3: TGTGCCAGCAGCCGGACAGGGCTTGGCCAATCCTACGAGCAGTACTTC.

The chain is built from TRBV18 and TRBJ2-1; TRBD2 aligns across 10 bases. The V gene end was trimmed by 8 bases and the J gene end by 5 bases; junction bases not matched to a gene: 12. Germline CDR1 and CDR2: KGHSH and LQKENI. The CDR3 covers 16 residues. The CDR3 spells CASARKLAGIDNEQFF. In DNA, the CDR3 is TGTGCCAGCGCACGGAAACTAGCGGGGATTGACAATGAGCAGTTCTTC.

The chain is built from TRBV4-2 and TRBJ1-1; possibly TRBD1 for D (6 bases). This CDR3 spans 15 amino acids. The germline gives CDR1 LGHNA, CDR2 YNFKEQ. With 1 base removed from V and 1 base from J, the gap between germline ends came to 10 bases. The CDR3 DNA reads TGTGCCAGCAGCCAAGGGGGGCTTACGAACACTGAAGCTTTCTTT. It is translated as CASSQGGLTNTEAFF.

As for this clone: Its ends do not fully match the called genes, so a read error is possible. The chain combines TRBV18 with TRBJ2-2; 10 bases fit TRBD1. The CDR3 extends over 16 amino acids. Germline V gene lookup returns CDR1 KGHSH and CDR2 LQKENI. CDR3 region: CASAPWDRGNTGELFF. The CDR3 nucleotides are TGTGCCAGCGCACCATGGGACAGGGGGAACACCGGGGAGCTGTTTTTT.

In regard to this clone: At one end, the junction sequence differs from germline, possibly due to a read error. This chain links TRBV6-5 with TRBJ2-7; 10 nucleotides align to TRBD2. This CDR3 spans 14 amino acids. Germline values: CDR1 MNHEY, CDR2 SVGAGI. The CDR3 sequence is CASNYTSGNYEQYF. The CDR3 DNA reads TGTGCCAGCAATTACACTAGCGGGAACTACGAGCAGTACTTC.

V usage is TRBV18 and J usage is TRBJ2-1; possible D gene TRBD1, 5 bases. Looked up from germline, CDR1 is KGHSH and CDR2 is LQKENI. The CDR3 extends over 15 amino acids. V lost 5 bases and J 8 bases, leaving 19 bases between the germline ends. CDR3 sequence: CASSETGLEVHEQFF. The CDR3 DNA sequence: TGTGCCAGCTCAGAAACAGGTTTAGAGGTTCATGAGCAGTTCTTC.

This chain uses TRBV19 with TRBJ1-4; D is undetermined. Germline V gene sequence: CDR1 LNHDA, CDR2 SQIVND (reference sequence). V lost 0 bases, J lost 13 bases, and 12 bases lay in between. The CDR3 is made up of 13 amino acids. This CDR3 is CASSIDFGVGLFF. The CDR3 DNA reads as TGTGCCAGTAGTATAGATTTCGGGGTCGGACTGTTTTTT. The full variable domain, completed using reference TRBV19 and TRBJ1-4, is DGGITQSPKYLFRKEGQNVTLSCEQNLNHDAMYWYRQDPGQGLRLIYYSQIVNDFQKGDIAEGYSVSREKKESFPLTVTSAQKNPTAFYLCASSIDFGVGLFFGSGTQLSVL.

The genes are TRBV5-1 and TRBJ2-3; 8 bases are shared with TRBD2. CDR3 length equals 15 residues. Germline-derived CDR1 and CDR2 are SGHRS and YFSETQ. Losses at the gene ends were 2 bases for V and 2 bases for J; bases not matched to a gene: 4. CDR3 amino acids: CASSLPAGDTDTQYF. The CDR3 DNA is TGCGCCAGCAGCTTACCAGCGGGAGACACAGATACGCAGTATTTT. Full variable domain (rest looked up from reference TRBV5-1 and TRBJ2-3): KAGVTQTPRYLIKTRGQQVTLSCSPISGHRSVSWYQQTPGQGLQFLFEYFSETQRNKGNFPGRFSGRQFSNSRSEMNVSTLELGDSALYLCASSLPAGDTDTQYFGPGTRLTVL.

The V gene is TRBV27, the J gene TRBJ2-5, with TRBD2 as a possible D gene (6 bases). The J call may be in error: the DNA end matches TRBJ2-7 better. CDR3 length: 14 amino acids. Germline lookup yields CDR1 MNHEY and CDR2 SMNVEV (reference sequence). The CDR3: CASSFNRGSYEQYF. In DNA, the CDR3 is TGTGCCAGCAGTTTTAATCGGGGGTCCTACGAGCAGTACTTC.

The chain uses TRBV4-1 and TRBJ2-7; D may be TRBD2 (5 bases). This CDR3 has 11 residues. Germline values: CDR1 MGHRA, CDR2 YSYEKL. The germline V and J ends were trimmed by 11 bases and 3 bases, with 11 bases remaining between them. CDR3 sequence: CASAAGYEQYF. The CDR3, as DNA: TGCGCCTCAGCCGCGGGCTACGAGCAGTACTTC.

The rearrangement joins TRBV27 to TRBJ1-2; a possible D gene is TRBD1 (5 bases). Trimming removed 5 bases from V and 4 bases from J, with 11 bases in between. The CDR3 sequence is 13 residues long. The germline V gene encodes CDR1 MNHEY and CDR2 SMNVEV (reference sequence). The CDR3 loop is CASSPAGPYGYTF. CDR3 DNA: TGTGCCAGCAGTCCGGCAGGGCCCTATGGCTACACCTTC.

Comment on this clone: The same CDR3 arises from other DNA sequences in this sample as well. The chain has TRBV7-3 and TRBJ2-3; D possibly corresponds to TRBD1 (6 bases). The V gene lost 0 bases and the J gene lost 1 base, with 8 bases spanning the gap. CDR1 is SGHTA and CDR2 is FQGTGA in the germline V gene. The length of the CDR3 is 15 residues. The CDR3 spells CASSLTAGGTDTQYF. Here the CDR3 DNA reads TGTGCCAGCAGCTTAACCGCAGGGGGCACAGATACGCAGTATTTT.

V usage is TRBV10-3 and J usage is TRBJ2-5, with D uncertain. The CDR3 runs to 15 residues. Trimming shortened V by 0 bases and J by 4 bases, and 12 bases separated the two germline ends. Looked up from germline, CDR1 is ENHRY and CDR2 is SYGVKD. CDR3 sequence reads: CAISESNSVTETQYF. CDR3 DNA sequence: TGTGCCATCAGTGAGTCGAACAGTGTCACAGAGACCCAGTACTTC.

V and J are TRBV5-4 and TRBJ2-1; 12 bases fit TRBD2. The CDR3 length is 16 residues. The trim removed 5 bases at V and 5 bases at J, leaving 8 bases unmatched. Per the germline V gene, CDR1 is SGHNT and CDR2 is YYREEE (reference sequence). The CDR3 loop is CASRDLAGGNDNEQFF. The CDR3, as DNA: TGTGCCAGCAGAGATCTAGCGGGGGGGAACGACAATGAGCAGTTCTTC.

This chain links TRBV30 with TRBJ2-7; 7 nucleotides align to TRBD1. CDR1 is GTSNPN and CDR2 is SVGIG in the germline V gene (reference sequence). V lost 3 bases and J lost 2; bases outside the gene matches: 13. The CDR3 runs 16 residues. CDR3 nucleotides: TGTGCCTGGAGGGACACGTTCCGGGACAGCACCTACGAGCAGTACTTC. It encodes CAWRDTFRDSTYEQYF. The full variable domain, its missing parts supplied by reference TRBV30 and TRBJ2-7, is SQTIHQWPATLVQPVGSPLSLECTVEGTSNPNLYWYRQAAGRGLQLLFYSVGIGQISSEVPQNLSASRPQDRQFILSSKKLLLSDSGFYLCAWRDTFRDSTYEQYFGPGTRLTVT.

This chain uses TRBV29-1 with TRBJ2-5; D may be TRBD1 (6 bases). Trimming removed 6 bases from V and 1 base from J, with 12 bases in between. CDR3 length equals 13 residues. The V gene's germline CDR1 is SQVTM and CDR2 ANQGSEA. In DNA, the CDR3 is TGCAGCGTAACGCAGGGGACCCAAGAGACCCAGTACTTC. This translates into CSVTQGTQETQYF. Complete variable domain (other parts from reference TRBV29-1 and TRBJ2-5): SAVISQKPSRDICQRGTSLTIQCQVDSQVTMMFWYRQQPGQSLTLIATANQGSEATYESGFVIDKFPISRPNLTFSTLTVSNMSPEDSSIYLCSVTQGTQETQYFGPGTRLLVL.